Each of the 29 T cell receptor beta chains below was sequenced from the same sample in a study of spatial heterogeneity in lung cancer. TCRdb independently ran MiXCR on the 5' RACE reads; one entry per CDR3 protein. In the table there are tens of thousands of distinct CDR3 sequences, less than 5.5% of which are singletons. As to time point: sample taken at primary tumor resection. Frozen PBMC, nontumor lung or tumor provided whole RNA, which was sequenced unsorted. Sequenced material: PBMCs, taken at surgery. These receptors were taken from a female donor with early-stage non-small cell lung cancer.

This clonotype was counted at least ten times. The CDR3 is CASSLGTHGNTEAFF. CDR3 nucleotide sequence: TGCGCCAGCAGCTTGGGGACGCACGGAAACACTGAAGCTTTCTTT. This chain joins TRBV5-1 and TRBJ1-1; D call uncertain. Trimming took off 0 bases at V and 2 bases at J, with 11 bases between the two ends. There are 15 residues in the CDR3. Per germline, CDR1 SGHRS and CDR2 YFSETQ.

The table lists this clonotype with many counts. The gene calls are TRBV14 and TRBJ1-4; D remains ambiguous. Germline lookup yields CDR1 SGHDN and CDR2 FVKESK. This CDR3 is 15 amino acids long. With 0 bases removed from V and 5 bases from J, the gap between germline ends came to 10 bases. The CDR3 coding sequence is TGTGCCAGCAGCCAAGATCGGCGGGCGAATGAAAAACTGTTTTTT. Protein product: CASSQDRRANEKLFF.

The CDR3 region has the DNA TGTGCCAACGGGGACGGAAACTATGGCTACACCTTC. Translated: CANGDGNYGYTF. The V and J genes are TRBV19 and TRBJ1-2, with D possibly matching TRBD1 (5 bases). The V and J ends lost 10 bases and 2 bases respectively, with 11 bases between them. The length of the CDR3 is 12 residues. Germline loops: CDR1 LNHDA, CDR2 SQIVND (reference sequence).

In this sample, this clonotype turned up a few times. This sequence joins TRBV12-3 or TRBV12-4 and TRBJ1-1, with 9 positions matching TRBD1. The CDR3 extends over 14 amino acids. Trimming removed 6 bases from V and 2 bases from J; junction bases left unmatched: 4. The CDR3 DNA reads TGTGCCAGCAGAGAGACAGGGGGAAACACTGAAGCTTTCTTT. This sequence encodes CASRETGGNTEAFF.

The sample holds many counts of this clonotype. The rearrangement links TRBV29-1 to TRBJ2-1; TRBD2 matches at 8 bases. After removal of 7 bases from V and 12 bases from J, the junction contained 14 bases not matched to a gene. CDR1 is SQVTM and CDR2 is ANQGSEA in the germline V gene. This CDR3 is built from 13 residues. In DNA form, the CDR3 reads TGCAGCGCCGAGCGGGGGAAGGTAGCGGGGCAGTTCTTC. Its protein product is CSAERGKVAGQFF.

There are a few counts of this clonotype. The DNA for the CDR3 is TGTGCCAGCAGTTTATGGGGGGTAGATCAGCCCCAGCATTTT. It translates to CASSLWGVDQPQHF. The rearrangement joins TRBV12-3 or TRBV12-4 to TRBJ1-5, with a possible D match to TRBD1 (5 bases). This CDR3 has 14 residues. Trimming removed 2 bases at V and 5 bases at J, with 10 bases between.

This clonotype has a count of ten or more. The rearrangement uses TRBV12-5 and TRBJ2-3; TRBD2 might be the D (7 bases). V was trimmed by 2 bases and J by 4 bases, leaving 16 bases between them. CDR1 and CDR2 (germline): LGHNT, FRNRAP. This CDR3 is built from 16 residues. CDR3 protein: CASGLPRRGGSDTQYF. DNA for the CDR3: TGTGCTAGTGGTTTGCCCCGGAGGGGGGGGTCAGATACGCAGTATTTT. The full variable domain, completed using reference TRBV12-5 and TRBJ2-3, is DARVTQTPRHKVTEMGQEVTMRCQPILGHNTVFWYRQTMMQGLELLAYFRNRAPLDDSGMPKDRFSAEMPDATLATLKIQPSEPRDSAVYFCASGLPRRGGSDTQYFGPGTRLTVL.

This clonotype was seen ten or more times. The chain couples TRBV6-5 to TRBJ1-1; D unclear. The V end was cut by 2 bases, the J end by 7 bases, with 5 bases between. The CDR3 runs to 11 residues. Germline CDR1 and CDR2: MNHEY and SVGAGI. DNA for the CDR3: TGTGCCAGCAGTTACGGAAGTGAAGCTTTCTTT. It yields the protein CASSYGSEAFF.

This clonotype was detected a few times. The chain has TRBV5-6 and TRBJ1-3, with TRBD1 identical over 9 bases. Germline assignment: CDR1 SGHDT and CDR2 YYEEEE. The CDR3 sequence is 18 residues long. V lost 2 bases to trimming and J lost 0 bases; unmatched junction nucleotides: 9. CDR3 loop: CASSLGQGRVVSGNTIYF. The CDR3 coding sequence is TGTGCCAGCAGCTTAGGACAGGGGCGCGTTGTCTCTGGAAACACCATATATTTT.

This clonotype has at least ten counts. This chain's CDR3 is CASSLARGAPGEQYF. CDR3 coding DNA: TGTGCCAGCAGCTTGGCGAGGGGCGCCCCCGGAGAGCAGTACTTC. The chain is built from TRBV5-4 and TRBJ2-7; D is tentatively TRBD1 or TRBD2 (5 bases each). Trimming left V 0 bases short and J 7 bases short, with 17 bases between. Germline CDR1 reads SGHNT; CDR2 reads YYREEE (reference sequence). CDR3 size: 15 residues.

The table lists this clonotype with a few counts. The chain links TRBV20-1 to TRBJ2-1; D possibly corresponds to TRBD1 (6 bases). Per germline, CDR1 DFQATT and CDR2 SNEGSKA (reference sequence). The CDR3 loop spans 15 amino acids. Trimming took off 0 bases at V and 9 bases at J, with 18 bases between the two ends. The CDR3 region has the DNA TGCAGTGCTAGAGATCTCCTCCTCCGGGACACTGAGCAGTTCTTC. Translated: CSARDLLLRDTEQFF.

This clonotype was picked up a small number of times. The CDR3: CASSWELFTDTQYF. Here the CDR3 DNA reads TGTGCCAGCAGTTGGGAACTTTTCACAGATACGCAGTATTTT. The V call is TRBV12-3 or TRBV12-4, the J call TRBJ2-3, with D uncertain. Trimming removed 4 bases from V and 2 bases from J, with 10 bases in between. CDR3 length: 14 residues.

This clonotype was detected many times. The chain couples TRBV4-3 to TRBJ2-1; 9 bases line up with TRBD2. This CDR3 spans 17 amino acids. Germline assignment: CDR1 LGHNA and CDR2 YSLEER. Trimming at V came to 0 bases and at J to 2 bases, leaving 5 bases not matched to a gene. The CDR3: CASSQDSGGVPYNEQFF. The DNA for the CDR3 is TGCGCCAGCAGCCAAGATAGCGGGGGTGTGCCCTACAATGAGCAGTTCTTC.

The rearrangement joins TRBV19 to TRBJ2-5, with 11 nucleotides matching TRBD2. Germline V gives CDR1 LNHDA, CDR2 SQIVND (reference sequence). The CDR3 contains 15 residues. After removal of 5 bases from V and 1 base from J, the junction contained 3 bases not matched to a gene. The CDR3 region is CASSLAGGSQETQYF. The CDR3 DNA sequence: TGTGCCAGTAGTCTAGCGGGGGGTTCCCAAGAGACCCAGTACTTC.

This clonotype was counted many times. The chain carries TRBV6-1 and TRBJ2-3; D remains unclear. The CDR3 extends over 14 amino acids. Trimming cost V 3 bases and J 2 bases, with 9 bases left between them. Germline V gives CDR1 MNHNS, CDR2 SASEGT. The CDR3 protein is CASSDSSPTDTQYF. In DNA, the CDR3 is TGTGCCAGCAGTGATAGCAGCCCCACAGATACGCAGTATTTT.

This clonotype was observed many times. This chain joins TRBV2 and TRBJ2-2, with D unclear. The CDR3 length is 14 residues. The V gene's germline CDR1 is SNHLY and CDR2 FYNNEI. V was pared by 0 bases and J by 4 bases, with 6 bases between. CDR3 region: CASSEATATGELFF. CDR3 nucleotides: TGTGCCAGCAGTGAAGCAACAGCCACCGGGGAGCTGTTTTTT.

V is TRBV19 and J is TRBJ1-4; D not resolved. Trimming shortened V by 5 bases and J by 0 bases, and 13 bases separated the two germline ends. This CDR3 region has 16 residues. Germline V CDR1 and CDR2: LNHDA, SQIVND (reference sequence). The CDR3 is CASSGLGRATNEKLFF. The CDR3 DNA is TGTGCCAGTAGTGGCCTCGGAAGAGCAACTAATGAAAAACTGTTTTTT.

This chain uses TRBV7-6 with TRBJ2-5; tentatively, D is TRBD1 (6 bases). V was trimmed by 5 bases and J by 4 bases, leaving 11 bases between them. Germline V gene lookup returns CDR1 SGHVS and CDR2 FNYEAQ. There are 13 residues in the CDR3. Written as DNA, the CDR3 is TGTGCCAGCAGCCCTACCAGGGGAGAGACCCAGTACTTC. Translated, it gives CASSPTRGETQYF.

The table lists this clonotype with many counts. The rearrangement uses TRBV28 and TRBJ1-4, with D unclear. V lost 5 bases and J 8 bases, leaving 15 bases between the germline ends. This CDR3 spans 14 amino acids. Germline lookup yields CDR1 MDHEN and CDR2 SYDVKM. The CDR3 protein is CASSLLRAGEKLFF. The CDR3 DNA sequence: TGTGCCAGCAGTCTCCTCCGGGCTGGGGAAAAACTGTTTTTT.

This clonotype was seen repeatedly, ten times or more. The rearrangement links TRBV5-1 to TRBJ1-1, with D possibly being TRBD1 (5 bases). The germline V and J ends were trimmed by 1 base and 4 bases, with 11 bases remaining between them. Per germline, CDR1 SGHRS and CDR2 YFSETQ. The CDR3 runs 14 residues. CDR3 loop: CASSLNSGSTEAFF. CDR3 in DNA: TGCGCCAGCAGCTTGAACTCAGGGAGCACTGAAGCTTTCTTT.

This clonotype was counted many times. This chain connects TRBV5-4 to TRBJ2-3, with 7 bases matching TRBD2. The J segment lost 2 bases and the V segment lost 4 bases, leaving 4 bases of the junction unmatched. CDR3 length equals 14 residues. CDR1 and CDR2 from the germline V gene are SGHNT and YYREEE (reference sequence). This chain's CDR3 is CASSGRADTDTQYF. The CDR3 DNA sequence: TGTGCCAGCAGCGGGAGGGCAGACACAGATACGCAGTATTTT.

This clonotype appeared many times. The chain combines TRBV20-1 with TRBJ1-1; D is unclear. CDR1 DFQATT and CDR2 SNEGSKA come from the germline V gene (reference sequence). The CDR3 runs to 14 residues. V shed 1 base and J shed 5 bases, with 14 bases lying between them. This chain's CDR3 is CSARGWGLGTEAFF. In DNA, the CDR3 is TGCAGTGCTAGAGGCTGGGGTTTGGGGACTGAAGCTTTCTTT.

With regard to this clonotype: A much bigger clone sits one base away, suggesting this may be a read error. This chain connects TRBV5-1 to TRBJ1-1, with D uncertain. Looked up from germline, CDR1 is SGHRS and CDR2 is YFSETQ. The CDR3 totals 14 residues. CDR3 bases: TGCGCCAGCAGCAAAGAACCCATGAACACTGAAGTTTTCTTT. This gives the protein CASSKEPMNTEVFF.

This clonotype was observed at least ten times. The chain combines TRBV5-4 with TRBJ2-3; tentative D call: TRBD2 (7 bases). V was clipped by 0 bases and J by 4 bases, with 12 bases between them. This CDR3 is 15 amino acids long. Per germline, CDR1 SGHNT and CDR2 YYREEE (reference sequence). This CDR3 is CASSLGGGRADTQYF. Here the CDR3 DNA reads TGTGCCAGCAGCTTGGGGGGGGGCCGGGCAGATACGCAGTATTTT.

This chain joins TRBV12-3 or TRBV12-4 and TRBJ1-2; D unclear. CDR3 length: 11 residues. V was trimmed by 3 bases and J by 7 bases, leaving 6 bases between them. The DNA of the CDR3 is TGTGCCAGCAGTTTTAATAGTGGCTACACCTTC. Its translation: CASSFNSGYTF.

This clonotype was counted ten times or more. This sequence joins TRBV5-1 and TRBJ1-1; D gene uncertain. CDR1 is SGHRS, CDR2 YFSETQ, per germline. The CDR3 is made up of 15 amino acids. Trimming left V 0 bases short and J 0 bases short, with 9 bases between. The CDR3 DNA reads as TGCGCCAGCAGCTTGGGATCAGGAATGAACACTGAAGCTTTCTTT. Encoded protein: CASSLGSGMNTEAFF.

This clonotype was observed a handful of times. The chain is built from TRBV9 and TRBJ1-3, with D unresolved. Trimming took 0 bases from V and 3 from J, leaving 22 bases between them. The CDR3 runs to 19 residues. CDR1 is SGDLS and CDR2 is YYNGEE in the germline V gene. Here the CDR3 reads CASSVDLGPPSPLGNTIYF. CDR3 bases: TGTGCCAGCAGCGTAGATCTGGGCCCTCCTAGCCCCCTTGGAAACACCATATATTTT.

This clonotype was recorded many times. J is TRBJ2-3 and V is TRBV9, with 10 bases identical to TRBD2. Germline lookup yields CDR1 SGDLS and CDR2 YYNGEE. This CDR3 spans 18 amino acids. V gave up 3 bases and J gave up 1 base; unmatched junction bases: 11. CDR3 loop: CASSASGGATRGTDTQYF. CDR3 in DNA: TGTGCCAGCAGCGCAAGCGGGGGGGCCACCCGGGGCACAGATACGCAGTATTTT.

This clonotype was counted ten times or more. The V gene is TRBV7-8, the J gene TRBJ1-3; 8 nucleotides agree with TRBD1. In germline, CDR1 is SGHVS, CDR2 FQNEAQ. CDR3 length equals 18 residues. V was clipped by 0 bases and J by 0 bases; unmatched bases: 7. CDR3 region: CASSLALRQGSSGNTIYF. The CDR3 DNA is TGTGCCAGCAGCTTAGCGCTGCGACAGGGGAGCTCTGGAAACACCATATATTTT.